The T cell receptor (beta chain) under discussion was sequenced for a study of blood T cells in healthy people across ages. Using a J-beta primer mix together with a sample-barcoded 5' primer, a second PCR was run for roughly 7 to 12 cycles. A single record per CDR3 protein comes from TCRdb applying MiXCR to the 5' RACE reads. The sample yields about 1.4 million distinct CDR3 sequences, 59% seen once. This clonotype was seen a few times. The antigen is not known. The V end lost 0 bases, the J end lost 7 bases, and 13 bases lay between the germline ends. The CDR3 extends over 14 amino acids. The germline V gene encodes CDR1 MNHEY and CDR2 SVGAGI. Notes on the study in general: Age showed a roughly linear inverse relationship with TCR beta diversity per million T cells.

The sample consisted of blood. The receptor comes from a man younger than 35 in good health. The chain combines TRBV6-5 with TRBJ2-7; D could derive from TRBD1 or TRBD2 (5 bases each). CDR3 coding DNA: TGTGCCAGCAGTTACTCGAATCGGGGCGGGGAGCAGTACTTC. Its translation is CASSYSNRGGEQYF.